The 12 T cell receptor beta chains reported below all come from one sample, sequenced in a study of shared clonotypes between healthy human individuals. The table came from immunoSEQ multiplex PCR; TCRdb's copy has only in-frame clones and leaves some out. This table holds fewer than 500,000 clones, over 75% found once. What was sequenced was PBMCs. The receptors derive from a woman in her thirties or forties in good health. Some clones in this sample may be carry-over from other donors' samples.

This clone was detected only a few times. This chain joins TRBV7-8 and TRBJ1-2; 8 bases align to TRBD1. The trim removed 5 bases at V and 2 bases at J, leaving 1 base unmatched. Germline-derived CDR1 and CDR2 are SGHVS and FQNEAQ. CDR3 size: 13 residues. The CDR3 DNA sequence: TGTGCCAGCAGCGCAGGGGGCAACTATGGCTACACCTTC. Translating gives CASSAGGNYGYTF.

V and J are TRBV7-2 and TRBJ2-7, with TRBD2 identical over 7 bases. J was trimmed by 6 bases and V by 0 bases; bases with no gene match: 5. This CDR3 spans 14 amino acids. Germline V gene sequence: CDR1 SGHTA, CDR2 FQGNSA. CDR3 residues: CASSLASGFVEQYF. DNA for the CDR3: TGTGCCAGCAGCTTAGCTAGCGGGTTCGTCGAGCAGTACTTC.

The chain is built from TRBV5-6 and TRBJ2-5; D assignment may be TRBD1 or TRBD2 (5 bases each). Germline CDR1 and CDR2: SGHDT and YYEEEE. Trimming removed 6 bases at V and 13 bases at J, with 28 bases between. The CDR3 consists of 15 residues. The CDR3 nucleotides are TGTGCCAGCACATCTAATGTTCGGGACCGTCATACGCCGTACTTC. It yields the protein CASTSNVRDRHTPYF.

This rearrangement joins TRBV27 to TRBJ2-6; D not certain. V lost 3 bases and J 0 bases, leaving 3 bases between the germline ends. This CDR3 spans 14 amino acids. Germline assignment: CDR1 MNHEY and CDR2 SMNVEV (reference sequence). The CDR3 reads CASSFDSGANVLTF. The CDR3 DNA sequence: TGTGCCAGCAGTTTCGACTCTGGGGCCAACGTCCTGACTTTC.

The table lists this clone with a few counts. The genes are TRBV9 and TRBJ1-2; the D is unclear. Looked up from germline, CDR1 is SGDLS and CDR2 is YYNGEE. V lost 3 bases and J 0 bases, leaving 6 bases between the germline ends. The length of the CDR3 is 13 residues. For the CDR3, the DNA is TGTGCCAGCAGCGGGCCTCCTAACTATGGCTACACCTTC. As protein: CASSGPPNYGYTF.

The V gene is TRBV4-3, the J gene TRBJ2-1; D is unresolved. Trimming took off 3 bases at V and 0 bases at J, with 12 bases between the two ends. The CDR3 is 16 residues long. CDR1 and CDR2 from the germline V gene are LGHNA and YSLEER. The CDR3 DNA follows: TGCGCCAGCAGCCACCGTTCGCATAGCTCCTACAATGAGCAGTTCTTC. Encoded protein: CASSHRSHSSYNEQFF.

V is TRBV10-2 and J is TRBJ2-7; D gene unclear. Trimming removed 6 bases at V and 2 bases at J, with 11 bases between. This CDR3 region has 13 residues. The germline V gene encodes CDR1 WSHSY and CDR2 SAAADI. CDR3 DNA: TGCGCCAGCAGCCGAACGGAAACCTACGAGCAGTACTTC. Amino acid sequence: CASSRTETYEQYF.

This chain connects TRBV18 to TRBJ1-2; D is possibly TRBD1 (6 bases). V was trimmed by 2 bases and J by 8 bases, leaving 6 bases between them. Looked up from germline, CDR1 is KGHSH and CDR2 is LQKENI. The CDR3 length is 11 residues. This CDR3 is CASSPDRGYTF. The CDR3 coding sequence is TGTGCCAGCTCACCAGACAGGGGCTACACCTTC.

The chain has TRBV7-2 and TRBJ2-7; no definite D call. V was pared by 5 bases and J by 3 bases, with 5 bases between. There are 11 residues in the CDR3. From germline, CDR1 is SGHTA and CDR2 FQGNSA. The CDR3 loop is CASSRIYEQYF. The DNA for the CDR3 is TGTGCCAGCAGCAGAATCTACGAGCAGTACTTC.

The V call is TRBV2, the J call TRBJ2-3, with 7 bases aligning to TRBD2. Germline V gene lookup returns CDR1 SNHLY and CDR2 FYNNEI. The junction had 1 base not matched to a gene; V was cut back by 8 bases and J by 2 bases. The CDR3 has 12 amino acids. CDR3 coding DNA: TGTGCCAGCGGGGGGGACACAGATACGCAGTATTTT. It is translated as CASGGDTDTQYF.

This clone has at least ten counts. V and J are TRBV7-2 and TRBJ2-7; D unresolved. V shed 1 base and J shed 4 bases, with 8 bases lying between them. CDR1 and CDR2 (germline): SGHTA, FQGNSA. The CDR3 spans 13 residues. CDR3 DNA sequence: TGTGCCAGCAGCTTAGACGTCGTTTACGAGCAGTACTTC. Encoded protein: CASSLDVVYEQYF.

In this sample, this clone turned up many times. The gene calls are TRBV2 and TRBJ2-4; 9 bases map to TRBD2. V trimming: 4 bases; J trimming: 7 bases; junction bases outside the gene matches: 5. Germline V CDR1 and CDR2: SNHLY, FYNNEI. The CDR3 is 14 residues long. CDR3 in DNA: TGTGCCAGCAGTGTAGGACTAGCGAGGAACATTCAGTACTTC. Protein sequence: CASSVGLARNIQYF.